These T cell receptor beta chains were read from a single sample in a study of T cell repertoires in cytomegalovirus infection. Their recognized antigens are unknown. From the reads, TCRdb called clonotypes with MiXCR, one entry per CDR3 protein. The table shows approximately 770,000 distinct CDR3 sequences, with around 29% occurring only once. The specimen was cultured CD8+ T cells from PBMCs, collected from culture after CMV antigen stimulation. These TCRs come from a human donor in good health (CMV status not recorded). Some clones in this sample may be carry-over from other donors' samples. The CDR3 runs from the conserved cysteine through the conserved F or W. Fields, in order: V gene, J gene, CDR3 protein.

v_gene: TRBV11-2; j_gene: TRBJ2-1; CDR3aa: CASSLGAGTVYNEQFF
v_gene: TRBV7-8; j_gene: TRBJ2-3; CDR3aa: CASSVGTKPLSTDTQYF
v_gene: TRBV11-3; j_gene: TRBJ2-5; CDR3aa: CASSLNAWDSQETQYF
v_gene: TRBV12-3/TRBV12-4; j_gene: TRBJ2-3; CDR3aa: CASSLVRLDSTDTQYF
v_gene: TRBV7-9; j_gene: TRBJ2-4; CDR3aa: CASSFSTGIANIQYF
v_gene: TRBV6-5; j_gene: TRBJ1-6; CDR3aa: CASSSSYRGRNSPPHF
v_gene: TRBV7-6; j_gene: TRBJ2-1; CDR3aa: CASSFGEGIEQFF
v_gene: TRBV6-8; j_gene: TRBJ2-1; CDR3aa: CASSDLAGGNEQFF
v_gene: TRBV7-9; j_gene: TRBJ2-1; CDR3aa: CASSSFGNEQFF
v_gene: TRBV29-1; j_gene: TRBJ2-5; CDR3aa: CSVEDSRTRKTQETQYF
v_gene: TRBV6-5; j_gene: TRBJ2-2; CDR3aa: CASSYNSPGELFF
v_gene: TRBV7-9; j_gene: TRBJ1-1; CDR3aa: CASSSDGQAEAFF
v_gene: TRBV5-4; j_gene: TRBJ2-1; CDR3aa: CASSLEVKGYNEQFF
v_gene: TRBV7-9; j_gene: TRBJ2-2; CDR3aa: CASSSTETGRTGELFF
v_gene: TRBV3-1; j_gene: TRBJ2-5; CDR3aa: CASSQTVRETQYF
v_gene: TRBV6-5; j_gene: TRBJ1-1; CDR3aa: CASSYGDLWLGTEAFF
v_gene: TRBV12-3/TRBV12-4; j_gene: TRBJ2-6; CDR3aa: CASTFGGGANVLTF
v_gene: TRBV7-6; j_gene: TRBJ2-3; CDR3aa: CASSLVAGLRTDTQYF
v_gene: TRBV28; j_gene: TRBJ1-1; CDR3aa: CASSPILGQKTNTEAFF
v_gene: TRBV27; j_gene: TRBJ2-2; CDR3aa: CASSFAYTGELFF
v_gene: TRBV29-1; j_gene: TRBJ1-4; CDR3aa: CSTRQSLGEKLFF
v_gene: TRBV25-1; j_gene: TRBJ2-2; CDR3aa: CASSEWGQGGTGELFF
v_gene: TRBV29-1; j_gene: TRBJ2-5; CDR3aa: CSVEDVTGPRETQYF
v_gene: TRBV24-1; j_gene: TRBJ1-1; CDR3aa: CATSDNVQGTEAFF
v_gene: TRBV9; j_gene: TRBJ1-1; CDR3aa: CASSPQGVGGVGGEAFF
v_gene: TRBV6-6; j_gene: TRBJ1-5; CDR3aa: CASSLGGTGMNQPQHF
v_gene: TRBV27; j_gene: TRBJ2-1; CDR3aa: CASTYGTDVSEEFF
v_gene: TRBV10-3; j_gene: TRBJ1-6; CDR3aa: CAISEKGGVYNSPLHF
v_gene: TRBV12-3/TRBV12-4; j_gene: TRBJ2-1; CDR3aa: CASSSTTSGGASSYNEQFF